The 27 T cell receptor beta chains below all came from one sample that was sequenced in a study of blood T cells in healthy people across ages. The second PCR ran roughly 6 to 11 cycles with a sample-barcoded 5' primer and J-beta primers. TCRdb analysed the 5' RACE reads with MiXCR anew, one entry per CDR3 protein. The sample carries approximately 780,000 distinct CDR3 sequences, roughly 25% recorded once. These records were also assigned to another study, of T cells of mothers and their children.

Sequencing input: blood. The receptors originated from a boy under 18 in good health.

This clonotype appeared a few times. The chain has TRBV7-6 and TRBJ2-5, with unresolved D. Gene TRBJ2-7 matches the end of the DNA better, so the J call may be wrong. The germline V gene has CDR1 SGHVS and CDR2 FNYEAQ. The CDR3 length is 13 residues. Written as DNA, the CDR3 is TGTGCCAGCAGCCCCGACACCACCTACGAGCAGTACTTC. Its protein is CASSPDTTYEQYF.

The genes are TRBV5-1 and TRBJ1-1; D not certain. The CDR3 runs to 17 residues. CDR1 is SGHRS, CDR2 YFSETQ, per germline. Trimming removed 0 bases at V and 0 bases at J, with 15 bases between. The CDR3 reads CASSLGGAGSMNTEAFF. The CDR3 bases are TGCGCCAGCAGCTTGGGTGGAGCGGGCAGTATGAACACTGAAGCTTTCTTT.

This clonotype was seen more than once but under ten times. The J gene is TRBJ2-4, the V gene TRBV4-2; D ambiguous. Trimming pared 2 bases from V and 5 bases from J, leaving 19 bases between. Germline loops: CDR1 LGHNA, CDR2 YNFKEQ. The CDR3 is made up of 17 amino acids. In nucleotides, the CDR3 is TGTGCCAGCAGCCAAAGATCGCCCGGTAGCTATCAAAACATTCAGTACTTC. Translating gives CASSQRSPGSYQNIQYF.

The chain is built from TRBV24-1 and TRBJ2-1; 9 nucleotides align to TRBD1. With V trimmed by 4 bases and J by 9 bases, 12 bases remained unmatched. This CDR3 is 16 amino acids long. CDR1 is KGHDR, CDR2 SFDVKD, per germline. CDR3 region: CATSETSGQGPGEQFF. CDR3 DNA: TGTGCCACCAGTGAGACATCGGGACAGGGTCCGGGTGAGCAGTTCTTC.

This clonotype was seen a few times. V usage is TRBV20-1 and J usage is TRBJ2-1, with D possibly matching TRBD1 (6 bases). The CDR3 sequence is 16 residues long. Deletions cut 0 bases from V and 10 bases from J, with 22 bases between. The germline V gene encodes CDR1 DFQATT and CDR2 SNEGSKA (reference sequence). This CDR3 is CSARDPGTLPFLEQFF. The DNA for the CDR3 is TGCAGTGCTAGAGATCCCGGGACACTACCCTTTTTGGAGCAGTTCTTC.

This clonotype has just a few counts. One junction end does not reproduce the germline sequence, and a read error may be involved. This chain uses TRBV12-3 or TRBV12-4 with TRBJ2-5, with a possible D match to TRBD1 (6 bases). This CDR3 region has 12 residues. CDR3 nucleotides: TGTGCCAGCAGTCTGGGACAAGGGACCCAGTACTTC. Protein: CASSLGQGTQYF.

This clonotype was detected a few times. The CDR3 nucleotides are TGCGCCAGCAGCCACCTCCCCGGGACAGAGAAAAACATTCAGTACTTC. Amino acid sequence: CASSHLPGTEKNIQYF. V gene TRBV5-1 combines with J gene TRBJ2-4; 7 nucleotides agree with TRBD1. The CDR3 runs to 16 residues. Germline V gene lookup returns CDR1 SGHRS and CDR2 YFSETQ. V shed 4 bases and J 4 bases; nucleotides not matched to a gene: 11.

The sample holds a few counts of this clonotype. This chain links TRBV5-6 with TRBJ2-5; D ambiguous. V was shortened by 0 bases and J by 1 base, with 13 bases between the two germline ends. The germline V gene has CDR1 SGHDT and CDR2 YYEEEE. The CDR3 extends over 16 amino acids. Here the CDR3 reads CASSLDGRPIQETQYF. CDR3 DNA sequence: TGTGCCAGCAGCTTGGACGGCAGGCCGATCCAAGAGACCCAGTACTTC.

This clonotype was counted between two and nine times. The chain carries TRBV12-3 or TRBV12-4 and TRBJ2-7; TRBD1 or TRBD2 may be the D gene (5 bases each). Trimming stripped 2 bases from V and 4 bases from J, with 12 bases between. This CDR3 is built from 14 residues. CDR3 loop: CASSLSGTGYEQYF. Written as DNA, the CDR3 is TGTGCCAGCAGTTTATCCGGGACCGGGTACGAGCAGTACTTC.

The rearrangement links TRBV15 to TRBJ1-4, with D possibly TRBD1 on 5 matching bases. CDR1 and CDR2 from the germline V gene are LNHNV and YYDKDF (reference sequence). Trimming pared 8 bases from V and 8 bases from J, leaving 15 bases between. This CDR3 is 13 amino acids long. The CDR3 coding sequence is TGTGCCACCGCTCGAGCCAAGGGGGAAAAACTGTTTTTT. The encoded protein is CATARAKGEKLFF.

This chain connects TRBV6-6 to TRBJ1-3; D not certain. This CDR3 is built from 15 residues. Germline CDR1 MNHNY, CDR2 SVGAGI (reference sequence). Trimming took 6 bases from V and 0 from J, leaving 12 bases between them. The DNA of the CDR3 is TGTGCCAGCAGCCAAGACGGATACTCTGGAAACACCATATATTTT. This codes for CASSQDGYSGNTIYF.

This rearrangement joins TRBV4-2 to TRBJ2-5, with 11 bases that match TRBD2. CDR1 is LGHNA, CDR2 YNFKEQ, per germline. The junction had 15 bases not matched to a gene; V was cut back by 4 bases and J by 5 bases. CDR3 length: 18 residues. CDR3 DNA sequence: TGTGCCAGCAGCCCCGGACTAGCGGGTCGGTACCCTAGGGAGACCCAGTACTTC. It translates to CASSPGLAGRYPRETQYF.

V and J are TRBV18 and TRBJ1-6, with TRBD1 matching over 9 bases. The CDR3 consists of 16 residues. CDR1 is KGHSH and CDR2 is LQKENI in the germline V gene. V lost 1 base and J lost 6; bases outside the gene matches: 4. CDR3 region: CASSPLRDRANSPLHF. CDR3 nucleotides: TGTGCCAGCTCACCACTCCGGGACAGGGCTAATTCACCCCTCCACTTT.

In its sample, this clonotype was seen a few times. This chain connects TRBV20-1 to TRBJ2-5; weak D call: TRBD1 (7 bases). Matching the DNA end better, TRBJ2-1 makes the J call doubtful. Germline values: CDR1 DFQATT, CDR2 SNEGSKA (reference sequence). The CDR3 spans 12 residues. CDR3 region: CKGGGQENEQFF. Written as DNA, the CDR3 is TGCAAAGGAGGGGGCCAGGAAAATGAGCAGTTCTTC.

The chain recombines TRBV10-1 with TRBJ2-1; the D gene is possibly TRBD2 (5 bases). Near its end, the DNA agrees better with TRBJ2-5, so the J call may be wrong. CDR3 length: 13 amino acids. Germline V gene sequence: CDR1 WNHNN, CDR2 SYGVQD (reference sequence). The CDR3 protein is CASSDPPGETQYF. The CDR3 coding sequence is TGCGCCAGCAGCGACCCTCCGGGGGAGACCCAGTACTTC.

The chain links TRBV2 to TRBJ2-1, with 7 bases lining up with TRBD1. The CDR3 covers 14 residues. Germline V CDR1 and CDR2: SNHLY, FYNNEI. The V and J ends lost 6 bases and 5 bases, in that order; junction bases with no gene match: 7. The CDR3 sequence is CASRPTGIDNEQFF. The CDR3 DNA reads as TGTGCCAGCAGACCGACAGGGATCGACAATGAGCAGTTCTTC. The whole variable domain, remainder taken from reference TRBV2 and TRBJ2-1, is EPEVTQTPSHQVTQMGQEVILRCVPISNHLYFYWYRQILGQKVEFLVSFYNNEISEKSEIFDDQFSVERPDGSNFTLKIRSTKLEDSAMYFCASRPTGIDNEQFFGPGTRLTVL.

This clonotype was observed a handful of times. The chain has TRBV3-1 and TRBJ1-2; D ambiguous. Trimming took off 0 bases at V and 8 bases at J, with 13 bases between the two ends. The germline V gene encodes CDR1 LGHDT and CDR2 YNNKEL (reference sequence). The CDR3 is 14 amino acids. The CDR3 loop is CASSQDRRDRGYTF. The CDR3 DNA reads TGTGCCAGCAGCCAAGATCGCCGGGATCGGGGCTACACCTTC.

V usage is TRBV6-5 and J usage is TRBJ2-5; 8 positions match TRBD2. The J call may not be correct, given that the DNA end is closer to TRBJ2-1. The CDR3 is 16 residues long. Germline V lookup: CDR1 MNHEY, CDR2 SVGAGI. In DNA, the CDR3 is TGTGCCAGCAGTTACAATCTGCGCGCGGGGGGAAATGAGCAGTTCTTC. Translation gives CASSYNLRAGGNEQFF.

This sequence joins TRBV5-1 and TRBJ1-6; D unresolved. V was pared by 2 bases and J by 0 bases, with 9 bases between. This CDR3 spans 16 amino acids. Germline V lookup: CDR1 SGHRS, CDR2 YFSETQ. The CDR3 region is CASSFGVYSYNSPLHF. CDR3 nucleotide sequence: TGCGCCAGCAGCTTCGGGGTCTACTCCTATAATTCACCCCTCCACTTT.

This clonotype was picked up a small number of times. The CDR3 region has the DNA TGCAGTGCTAGAGTGAGCGGGCCGTACGAGCAGTACTTC. As protein: CSARVSGPYEQYF. The chain joins TRBV20-1 to TRBJ2-7, with D perhaps matching TRBD2 (6 bases). V dropped 1 base and J dropped 4 bases, with 11 bases sitting between them. The CDR3 is 13 residues long. From germline, CDR1 is DFQATT and CDR2 SNEGSKA (reference sequence).

This clonotype came up a few times. The chain has TRBV11-2 and TRBJ2-1, with 7 bases matching TRBD2. The CDR3 extends over 17 amino acids. The J segment lost 0 bases and the V segment lost 0 bases, leaving 5 bases of the junction unmatched. The germline V gene encodes CDR1 SGHAT and CDR2 FQNNGV. The CDR3 sequence: CASSLDGGGSSYNEQFF. The CDR3 DNA reads as TGTGCCAGCAGCTTAGATGGTGGCGGGAGCTCCTACAATGAGCAGTTCTTC.

CDR3 nucleotides: TGTGCCAGTAGTATGGGACAGGGGGCCTCGCGGACATCCTGGGAGACCCAGTACTTC. This encodes CASSMGQGASRTSWETQYF. This chain links TRBV19 with TRBJ2-5; TRBD1 matches 12 bases. Unmatched junction bases numbered 16, after V lost 3 bases and J lost 5 bases. Germline lookup yields CDR1 LNHDA and CDR2 SQIVND (reference sequence). The CDR3 has 19 amino acids.

The chain carries TRBV12-3 or TRBV12-4 and TRBJ2-1; possible D gene TRBD2, 6 bases. The CDR3 loop spans 15 amino acids. V lost 3 bases, J lost 2 bases, and 11 bases lay in between. In DNA, the CDR3 is TGTGCCAGCAGTTTCGGGGGTTACACCTACAATGAGCAGTTCTTC. Protein sequence: CASSFGGYTYNEQFF.

The chain has TRBV7-3 and TRBJ2-1; D may be TRBD1 (5 bases). From germline, CDR1 is SGHTA and CDR2 FQGTGA. V lost 1 base, J lost 0 bases, and 10 bases lay in between. This CDR3 comprises 16 residues. CDR3: CASSLIGASSYNEQFF. The CDR3 DNA reads TGTGCCAGCAGCTTAATAGGGGCCAGCTCCTACAATGAGCAGTTCTTC.

Here the CDR3 reads CASSSRLGPSGQYF. The CDR3 DNA follows: TGTGCCAGCAGCTCACGATTAGGTCCTTCTGGGCAGTACTTC. This rearrangement joins TRBV7-9 to TRBJ2-7; D remains unclear. The CDR3 length is 14 residues. CDR1 and CDR2 (germline): SEHNR, FQNEAQ (reference sequence). The V end lost 4 bases, the J end lost 9 bases, and 19 bases lay between the germline ends. Looking up the rest from reference TRBV7-9 and TRBJ2-7 gives the full variable domain: DTGVSQNPRHKITKRGQNVTFRCDPISEHNRLYWYRQTLGQGPEFLTYFQNEAQLEKSRLLSDRFSAERPKGSFSTLEIQRTEQGDSAMYLCASSSRLGPSGQYFGPGTRLTVT.

The chain is built from TRBV11-2 and TRBJ2-5, with D possibly TRBD2 on 6 matching bases. V was shortened by 5 bases and J by 5 bases, with 33 bases between the two germline ends. The CDR3 consists of 20 residues. Germline values: CDR1 SGHAT, CDR2 FQNNGV. Here the CDR3 DNA reads TGTGCCAGCAGCGTCTCCCGGCGGGGTTCCCCTGCGGTGGTATTTGAGACCCAGTACTTC. Translated: CASSVSRRGSPAVVFETQYF.

V usage is TRBV5-4 and J usage is TRBJ2-3; a possible D gene is TRBD1 (6 bases). CDR1 is SGHNT and CDR2 is YYREEE in the germline V gene (reference sequence). The CDR3 totals 13 residues. Trimming took 4 bases from V and 6 from J, leaving 12 bases between them. This CDR3 is CASSLSGEDTQYF. CDR3 in DNA: TGTGCCAGCAGCCTCTCAGGGGAGGATACGCAGTATTTT.